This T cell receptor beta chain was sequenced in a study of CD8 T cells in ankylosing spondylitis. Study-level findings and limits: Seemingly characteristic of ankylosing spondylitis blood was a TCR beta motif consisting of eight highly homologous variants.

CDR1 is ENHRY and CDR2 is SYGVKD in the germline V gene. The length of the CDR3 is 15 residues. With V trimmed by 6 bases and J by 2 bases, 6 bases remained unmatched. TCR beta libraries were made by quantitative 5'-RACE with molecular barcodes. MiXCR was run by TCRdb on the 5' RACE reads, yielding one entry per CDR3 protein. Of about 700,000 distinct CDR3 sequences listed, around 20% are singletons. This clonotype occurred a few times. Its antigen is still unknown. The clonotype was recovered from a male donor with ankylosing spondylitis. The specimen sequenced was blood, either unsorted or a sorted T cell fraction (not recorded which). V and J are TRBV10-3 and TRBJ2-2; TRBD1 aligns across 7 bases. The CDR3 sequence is CAIRETGSNTGELFF. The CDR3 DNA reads TGTGCCATCAGGGAGACAGGGAGCAACACCGGGGAGCTGTTTTTT.